This T cell receptor (beta chain) was obtained from a study of beta chain features in type 1 diabetes. Regarding the study as a whole: Researchers caution that PCR might favor shorter templates, equally among patients and controls. Across patients, naive, central memory and Treg TCRB repertoires exhibited apparently greater similarity than was observed across healthy donors. Type 1 diabetes patients showed fewer insertions and more deletions at VDJ junctions. There was a moderate but significant shortening of TCRB CDR3s in all four CD4+ subsets of Type 1 diabetes patients.

In all sorted populations, purity surpassed 95%. Expressed TCRB transcripts were sequenced because the isolated RNA had all been reverse transcribed beforehand. Some clones are missing from TCRdb's copy, which holds only in-frame ones; the method was immunoSEQ multiplex PCR. The sample yields over 150,000 clones, roughly 8% seen once. The CDR3 totals 13 residues. CDR1 and CDR2 (germline): SGHRS, YFSETQ. Trimming removed 3 bases from V and 2 bases from J, with 8 bases in between. This clone came up a few times. Its antigen is undetermined. The sample taken for sequencing was central memory CD4+ T cells from blood. The receptor was isolated from a woman aged 40 to 50 with type 1 diabetes. The V call is TRBV5-1, the J call TRBJ2-5; D is ambiguous. CDR3 sequence: CASSYPGQETQYF. For the CDR3, the DNA is TGCGCCAGCAGCTACCCCGGTCAAGAGACCCAGTACTTC.